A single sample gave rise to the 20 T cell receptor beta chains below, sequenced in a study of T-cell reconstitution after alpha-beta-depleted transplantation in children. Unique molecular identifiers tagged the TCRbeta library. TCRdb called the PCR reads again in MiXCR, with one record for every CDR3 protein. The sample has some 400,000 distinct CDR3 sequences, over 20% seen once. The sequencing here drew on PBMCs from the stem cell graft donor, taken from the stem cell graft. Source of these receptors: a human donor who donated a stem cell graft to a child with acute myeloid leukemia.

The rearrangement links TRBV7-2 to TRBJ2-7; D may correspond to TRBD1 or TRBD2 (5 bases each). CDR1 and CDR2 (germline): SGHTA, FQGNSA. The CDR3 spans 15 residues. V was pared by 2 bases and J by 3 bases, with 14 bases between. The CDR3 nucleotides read TGTGCCAGCAGCTTACGGGACGGAGACTTCTACGAGCAGTACTTC. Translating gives CASSLRDGDFYEQYF.

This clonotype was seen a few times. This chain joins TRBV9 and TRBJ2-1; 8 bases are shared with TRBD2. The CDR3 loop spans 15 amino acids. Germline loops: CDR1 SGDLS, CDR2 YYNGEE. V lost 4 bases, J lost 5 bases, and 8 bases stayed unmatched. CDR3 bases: TGTGCCAGCAGCCCCCGGCGGCGGGAGGACAATGAGCAGTTCTTC. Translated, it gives CASSPRRREDNEQFF. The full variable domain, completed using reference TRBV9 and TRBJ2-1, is DSGVTQTPKHLITATGQRVTLRCSPRSGDLSVYWYQQSLDQGLQFLIQYYNGEERAKGNILERFSAQQFPDLHSELNLSSLELGDSALYFCASSPRRREDNEQFFGPGTRLTVL.

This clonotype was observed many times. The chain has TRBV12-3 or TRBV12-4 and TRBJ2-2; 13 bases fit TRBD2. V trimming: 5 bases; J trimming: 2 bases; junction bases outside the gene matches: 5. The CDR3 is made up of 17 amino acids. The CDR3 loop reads CASSLRGLAGNTGELFF. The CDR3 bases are TGTGCCAGCAGTCTACGGGGACTAGCGGGAAACACCGGGGAGCTGTTTTTT.

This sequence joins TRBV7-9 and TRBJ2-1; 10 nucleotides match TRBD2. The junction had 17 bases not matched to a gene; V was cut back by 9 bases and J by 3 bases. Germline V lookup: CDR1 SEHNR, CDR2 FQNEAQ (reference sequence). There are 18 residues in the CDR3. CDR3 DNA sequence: TGTGCCAGGGGCCCCGGGCCTAGCGGGAGCCTCGTCTACAATGAGCAGTTCTTC. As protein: CARGPGPSGSLVYNEQFF. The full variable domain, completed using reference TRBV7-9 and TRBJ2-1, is DTGVSQNPRHKITKRGQNVTFRCDPISEHNRLYWYRQTLGQGPEFLTYFQNEAQLEKSRLLSDRFSAERPKGSFSTLEIQRTEQGDSAMYLCARGPGPSGSLVYNEQFFGPGTRLTVL.

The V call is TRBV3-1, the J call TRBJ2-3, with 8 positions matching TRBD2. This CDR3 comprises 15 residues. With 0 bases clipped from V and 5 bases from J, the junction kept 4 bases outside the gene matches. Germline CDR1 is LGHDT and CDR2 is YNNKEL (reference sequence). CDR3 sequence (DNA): TGTGCCAGCAGCCAAGATCTGGCGGGAGGAGATACGCAGTATTTT. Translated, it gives CASSQDLAGGDTQYF.

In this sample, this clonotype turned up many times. CDR3 in amino acids: CSAASSARRAETQYF. Here the CDR3 DNA reads TGCAGTGCTGCGTCTAGCGCCCGGCGTGCGGAGACCCAGTACTTC. V and J are TRBV20-1 and TRBJ2-5; perhaps TRBD2 as D (6 bases). The CDR3 extends over 15 amino acids. Germline-derived CDR1 and CDR2 are DFQATT and SNEGSKA (reference sequence). Trimming removed 5 bases from V and 5 bases from J, with 21 bases in between.

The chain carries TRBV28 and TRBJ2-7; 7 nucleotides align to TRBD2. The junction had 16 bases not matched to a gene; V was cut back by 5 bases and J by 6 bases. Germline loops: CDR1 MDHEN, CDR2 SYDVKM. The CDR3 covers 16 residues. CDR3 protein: CASSPPGGRVRGEQYF. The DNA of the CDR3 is TGTGCCAGCAGTCCCCCCGGAGGGAGGGTAAGAGGCGAGCAGTACTTC.

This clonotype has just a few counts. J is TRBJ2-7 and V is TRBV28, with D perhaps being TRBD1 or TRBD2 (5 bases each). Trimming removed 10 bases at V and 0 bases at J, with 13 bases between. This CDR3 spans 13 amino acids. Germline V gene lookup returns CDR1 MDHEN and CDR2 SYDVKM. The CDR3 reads CATWDAVSYEQYF. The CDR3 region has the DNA TGTGCCACCTGGGACGCCGTCTCCTACGAGCAGTACTTC.

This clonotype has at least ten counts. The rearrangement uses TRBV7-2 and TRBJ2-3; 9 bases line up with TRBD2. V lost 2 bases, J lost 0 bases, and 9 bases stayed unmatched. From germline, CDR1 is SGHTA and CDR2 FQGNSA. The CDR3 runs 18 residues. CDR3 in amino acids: CASSLLAGLLLSTDTQYF. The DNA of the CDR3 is TGTGCCAGCAGCTTACTAGCGGGGTTGCTACTTAGCACAGATACGCAGTATTTT.

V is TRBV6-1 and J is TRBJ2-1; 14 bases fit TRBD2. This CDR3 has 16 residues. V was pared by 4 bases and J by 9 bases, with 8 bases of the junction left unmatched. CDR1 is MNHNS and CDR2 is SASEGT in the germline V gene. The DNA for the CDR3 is TGTGCCAGCAGTGGTCAGGGACTAGCGGGAGATGTTGAGCAGTTCTTC. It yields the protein CASSGQGLAGDVEQFF.

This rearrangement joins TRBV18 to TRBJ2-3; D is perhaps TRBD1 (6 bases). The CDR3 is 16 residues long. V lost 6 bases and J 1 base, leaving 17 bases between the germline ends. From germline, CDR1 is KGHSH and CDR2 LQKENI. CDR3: CASSSRTGFGTDTQYF. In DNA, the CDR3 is TGTGCCAGCTCGAGCCGTACAGGGTTTGGCACAGATACGCAGTATTTT.

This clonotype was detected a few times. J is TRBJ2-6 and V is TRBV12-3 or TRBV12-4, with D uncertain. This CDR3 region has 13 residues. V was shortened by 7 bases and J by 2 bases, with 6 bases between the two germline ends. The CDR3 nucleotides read TGTGCCAGCAACGAAGCTGGGGCCAACGTCCTGACTTTC. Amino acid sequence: CASNEAGANVLTF.

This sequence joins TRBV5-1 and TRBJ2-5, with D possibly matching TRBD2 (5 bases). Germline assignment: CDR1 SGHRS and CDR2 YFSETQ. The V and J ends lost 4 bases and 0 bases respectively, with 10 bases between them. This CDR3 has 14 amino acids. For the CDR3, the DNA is TGCGCCAGCAGCCTGGGGAGCAACCAAGAGACCCAGTACTTC. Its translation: CASSLGSNQETQYF.

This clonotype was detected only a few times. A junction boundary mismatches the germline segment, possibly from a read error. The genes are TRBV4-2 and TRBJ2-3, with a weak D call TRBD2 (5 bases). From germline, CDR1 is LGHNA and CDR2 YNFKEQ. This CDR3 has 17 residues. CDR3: CASSQELRRARTDTQYF. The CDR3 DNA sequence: TGCGCCAGCAGCCAAGAGCTAAGGCGGGCTCGCACAGATACGCAGTATTTT.

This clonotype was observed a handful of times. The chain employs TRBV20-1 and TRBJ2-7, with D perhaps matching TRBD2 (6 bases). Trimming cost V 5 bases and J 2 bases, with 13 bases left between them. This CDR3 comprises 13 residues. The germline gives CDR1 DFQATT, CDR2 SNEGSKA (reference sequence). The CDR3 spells CSAFPGEPYEQYF. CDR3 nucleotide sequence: TGCAGTGCTTTCCCGGGAGAACCCTACGAGCAGTACTTC.

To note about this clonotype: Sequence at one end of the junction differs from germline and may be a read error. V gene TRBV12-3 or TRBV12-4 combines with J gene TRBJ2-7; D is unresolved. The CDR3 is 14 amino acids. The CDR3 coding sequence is TGTGCCAGCAGTTTAGATAGTTTCCCTTCCGAGCGGTACTTC. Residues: CASSLDSFPSERYF.

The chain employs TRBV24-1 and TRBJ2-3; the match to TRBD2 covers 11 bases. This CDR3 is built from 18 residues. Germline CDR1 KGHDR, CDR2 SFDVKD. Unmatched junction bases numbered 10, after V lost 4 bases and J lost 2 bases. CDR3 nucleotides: TGTGCCACCAGTGACCCACTTACTAGCGGGAGACCCACAGATACGCAGTATTTT. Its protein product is CATSDPLTSGRPTDTQYF.

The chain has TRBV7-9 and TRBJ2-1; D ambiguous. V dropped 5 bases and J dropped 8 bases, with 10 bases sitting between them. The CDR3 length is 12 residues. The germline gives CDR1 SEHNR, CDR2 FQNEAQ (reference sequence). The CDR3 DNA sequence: TGTGCCAGCAGCCAAGAAAACGATGAGCAGTTCTTC. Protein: CASSQENDEQFF.

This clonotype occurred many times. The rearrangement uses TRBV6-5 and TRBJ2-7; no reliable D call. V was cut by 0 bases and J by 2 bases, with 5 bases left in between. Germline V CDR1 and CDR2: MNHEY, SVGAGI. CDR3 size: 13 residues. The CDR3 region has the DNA TGTGCCAGCAGTTACTCGACCCCCTACGAGCAGTACTTC. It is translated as CASSYSTPYEQYF.

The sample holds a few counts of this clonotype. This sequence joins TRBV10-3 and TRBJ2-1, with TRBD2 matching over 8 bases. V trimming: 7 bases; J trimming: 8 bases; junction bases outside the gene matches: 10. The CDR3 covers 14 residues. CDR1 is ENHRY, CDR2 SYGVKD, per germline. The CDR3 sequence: CAINQAGAGHEQFF. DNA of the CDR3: TGTGCCATCAATCAAGCGGGAGCGGGCCATGAGCAGTTCTTC.